One sample yielded the 3 T cell receptor beta chains listed below, sequenced in a study of blood T cell repertoires in COVID-19 (dated by TCRdb to about 2020). The method behind the library was the immunoSEQ multiplex PCR assay. In its TCRdb copy, this immuneACCESS table keeps in-frame sequences only and misses some clones. Where compared with another copy, unresolved V genes explain less than half of these, and the others have no known cause. This sample lists tens of thousands of clones; 75% to 90% were detected once. The leading ten clones occupy 27% of the sample. Sequencing was done on a sample of peripheral blood. These receptors originate from a human donor in a cohort sampled during active COVID-19.

The chain joins TRBV2 to TRBJ1-4; possibly TRBD1 for D (6 bases). In germline, CDR1 is SNHLY, CDR2 FYNNEI. The CDR3 runs 16 residues. The V end was cut by 0 bases, the J end by 8 bases, with 16 bases between. The CDR3 region is CASSEASMGADEKLFF. The CDR3 region has the DNA TGTGCCAGCAGTGAAGCGTCGATGGGGGCTGACGAAAAACTGTTTTTT.

The V and J genes are TRBV19 and TRBJ2-5, with D possibly TRBD2 on 5 matching bases. The germline V and J ends were trimmed by 3 bases and 5 bases, with 10 bases remaining between them. CDR1 LNHDA and CDR2 SQIVND come from the germline V gene (reference sequence). The CDR3 contains 13 residues. CDR3 in DNA: TGTGCCAGTAGTATCGGGGAGAAGGAGACCCAGTACTTC. It yields the protein CASSIGEKETQYF.

The sample holds a few counts of this clone. The V call is TRBV28, the J call TRBJ2-7; 9 nucleotides agree with TRBD1. The CDR3 length is 16 residues. Germline values: CDR1 MDHEN, CDR2 SYDVKM. With 6 bases clipped from V and 1 base from J, the junction kept 10 bases outside the gene matches. This chain's CDR3 is CASRSTGTGISYEQYF. CDR3 sequence (DNA): TGTGCCAGCAGAAGCACAGGGACAGGGATTTCCTACGAGCAGTACTTC.